Each of the 5 T cell receptor beta chains below was sequenced from the same sample in a study of blood T cell repertoires in COVID-19. Sequenced by immunoSEQ multiplex PCR; TCRdb stores in-frame clones only, minus some. This table holds some 70,000 clones, approximately 80% found once. The sequenced sample consisted of peripheral blood. These receptors were collected from a man in his fifties or sixties with COVID-19, enrolled during active disease.

The chain combines TRBV10-3 with TRBJ1-5; weak D call: TRBD1 (5 bases). The germline gives CDR1 ENHRY, CDR2 SYGVKD. The CDR3 covers 14 residues. V was shortened by 0 bases and J by 5 bases, with 8 bases between the two germline ends. The CDR3 region has the DNA TGTGCCATCAGTGAGTCTTGGGGCGATCAGCCCCAGCATTTT. Its protein is CAISESWGDQPQHF.

The rearrangement uses TRBV2 and TRBJ2-5; 7 nucleotides agree with TRBD2. J lost 3 bases, V lost 4 bases, and 11 bases had no gene match. Per germline, CDR1 SNHLY and CDR2 FYNNEI. This CDR3 is built from 16 residues. The CDR3 region has the DNA TGTGCCAGCAGTGGACTAGCAACCATATTAGAAGAGACCCAGTACTTC. Translated: CASSGLATILEETQYF.

V is TRBV5-1 and J is TRBJ2-1; D possibly corresponds to TRBD2 (6 bases). Germline CDR1 reads SGHRS; CDR2 reads YFSETQ. V lost 6 bases to trimming and J lost 0 bases, with 16 bases between them. The CDR3 extends over 16 amino acids. CDR3 coding DNA: TGCGCCAGCACCTGGGGGGTACCTCCCTCCTACAATGAGCAGTTCTTC. Its translation: CASTWGVPPSYNEQFF.

The chain has TRBV5-1 and TRBJ2-1, with 9 bases aligning to TRBD2. With V trimmed by 2 bases and J by 9 bases, 12 bases remained unmatched. CDR1 SGHRS and CDR2 YFSETQ come from the germline V gene. This CDR3 region has 16 residues. CDR3 sequence reads: CASSLLSWRGGTEQFF. In nucleotides, the CDR3 is TGCGCCAGCAGCTTATTAAGCTGGCGGGGGGGCACTGAGCAGTTCTTC.

CDR3 region: CASSHSGGTREQYF. The CDR3 coding sequence is TGTGCCAGCAGCCACAGCGGGGGGACCAGAGAGCAGTACTTC. The V gene is TRBV3-1 (or the pseudogene TRBV3-2), the J gene TRBJ2-7; 9 nucleotides match TRBD2. The CDR3 consists of 14 residues. The germline gives CDR1 LGHDT, CDR2 YNNKEL (reference sequence). With 3 bases clipped from V and 7 bases from J, the junction kept 7 bases outside the gene matches.